The source of this TCR beta chain is a study of beta chain features in type 1 diabetes. Study-wide results and caveats: Cells carrying high TCR expression could end up over-represented when cDNA is sequenced.

On this clone: Its antigen is not identified.

Central memory, naive, regulatory and stem cell-like memory CD4+ cells were sorted by CD45RO/CCR7/CD25/CD127/CD95/CD27. The purity of all sorted populations exceeded 95%. V was cut by 4 bases and J by 7 bases, with 15 bases left in between. The CDR3 covers 13 residues. The V gene's germline CDR1 is SGHRS and CDR2 YFSETQ. Since all of the isolated RNA was reverse transcribed, expressed TCRB transcripts were what got sequenced. Clones were sequenced by immunoSEQ multiplex PCR, and TCRdb holds only the in-frame ones, with some missing. Of 150,000 to 190,000 clones in the sample, approximately 10% were seen once.

V usage is TRBV5-1 and J usage is TRBJ2-7; D possibly corresponds to TRBD2 (6 bases). Sequencing input: central memory CD4+ T cells from blood. This receptor was taken from a man between 18 and 35 years old in good health. The DNA of the CDR3 is TGCGCCAGCAGCCCAGGTCCTGCGGGGGAGCAGTACTTC. Amino acid sequence: CASSPGPAGEQYF.